This is a list of T cell receptor beta chains from one sample in a study of cytomegalovirus exposure and HLA in healthy donors. The method was immunoSEQ multiplex PCR; TCRdb's version includes in-frame clones alone and lacks a portion of them. The profile covers 70,000 to 80,000 clones, with approximately 78% appearing a single time and under 2.5% taken by the ten largest. What was sequenced was PBMCs. All receptors come from a young man in good health and CMV-seronegative. The CDR3 runs from the conserved cysteine through the conserved F or W. Fields, in order: V gene, clone size, D gene, J gene, CDR3 DNA, CDR3 protein. A D gene is named only where the DNA matches it firmly. The size entry is marked missing in some rows and otherwise reads once, few, many or a size class.

TRBV29-1,.,TRBD1,TRBJ1-1,TGCAGCGCCAACGGACAGGGAGGGACTGAAGCTTTCTTT,CSANGQGGTEAFF
TRBV4-1,.,TRBD1,TRBJ1-4,TGCGCCAGCAGCCAAGATCCCGAGGACAGGGGGTTTTACGAAAAACTGTTTTTT,CASSQDPEDRGFYEKLFF
TRBV28,once,.,TRBJ2-1,TGTGCCAGCAGCCAAACTTACAATGAGCAGTTCTTC,CASSQTYNEQFF
TRBV27,.,.,TRBJ1-5,TGTGCCAGCAGGGGGCGGCCGAATCAGCCCCAGCATTTT,CASRGRPNQPQHF
TRBV27,.,.,TRBJ2-7,TGTGCCAGCAGTTTTGGTCAGGGTTACGAGCAGTACTTC,CASSFGQGYEQYF
TRBV5-4,.,.,TRBJ1-2,TGTGCCAGCAGCTTGTTGGTAATGAGAAAGGACAGACCCAGCTACACCTTC,CASSLLVMRKDRPSYTF
TRBV4-2,few,.,TRBJ2-7,TGTGCCAGCAGCTACCAAGAACACGGGGGCGGGAGAGGTTTCTACGAGCAGTACTTC,CASSYQEHGGGRGFYEQYF
TRBV21-1,.,.,TRBJ2-7,TGTGCCAGCATCTCAGGGGGAATATTCTACGAGCAGTACTTC,CASISGGIFYEQYF
TRBV6-5,.,.,TRBJ2-6,TGTGCCAGCAGTCCGTCGGGGAGGGGGGCCAACGTCCTGACTTTC,CASSPSGRGANVLTF
TRBV13,.,.,TRBJ2-7,TGTGCCAGCAGCTTAAGACAGGCTACCTACGAGCAGTACTTC,CASSLRQATYEQYF
TRBV28,.,.,TRBJ1-1,TGTGCCAGCCACGCGCGCACTGAAGCTTTCTTT,CASHARTEAFF
TRBV11-2,.,.,TRBJ1-2,TGTGCCACCCGAAAGGATGAACAGGATAACTATGGCTACACCTTC,CATRKDEQDNYGYTF
TRBV5-4,.,.,TRBJ2-1,TGTGCCAGCAGCCTTACCGGGGTAAATGAGCAGTTCTTC,CASSLTGVNEQFF
TRBV7-9,.,.,TRBJ1-1,TGTGCCAGCAGCTCTACGATTGGAGAGAACACTGAAGCTTTCTTT,CASSSTIGENTEAFF
TRBV6-5,.,TRBD1,TRBJ1-6,TGTGCCAGCAGCCCTACGAGGGACAGGGTATCCCACTTT,CASSPTRDRVSHF
TRBV21-1,.,.,TRBJ1-5,TGTGCCAGCACGGCGGGCTGCAATCAGCCCCAGCATTTT,CASTAGCNQPQHF
TRBV27,few,TRBD1,TRBJ1-5,TGTGCCACGGGACAGGGCAATCAGCCCCAGCATTTT,CATGQGNQPQHF
TRBV9,.,.,TRBJ2-7,TGTGCCAGCAGCGTGGAGTTTCAGGGTCCCTACGAGCAGTACTTC,CASSVEFQGPYEQYF
TRBV7-2,.,.,TRBJ1-2,TGTGCCAGCAGCTTAGGAAGTAGCCGGAGCTATGGCTACACCTTC,CASSLGSSRSYGYTF
TRBV28,.,.,TRBJ1-3,TGTGCCAGCAGCCAATACCTTACAGGGTCTTCAGACACCATATATTTT,CASSQYLTGSSDTIYF
TRBV2,.,.,TRBJ2-3,TGTGCCAGCACTGGACTGCCTGGCACAGATACGCAGTATTTT,CASTGLPGTDTQYF
TRBV16,.,.,TRBJ2-7,TGTGCCAGCAGCCCCTTGGAGGGGCAATACGAGCAGTACTTC,CASSPLEGQYEQYF
TRBV6-6,.,.,TRBJ2-7,TGTGCCAGCAGTTACTCGACCGGGAGCTCCTACGAGCAGTACTTC,CASSYSTGSSYEQYF
TRBV5-1,.,.,TRBJ1-1,TGCGCCAGCAGCTTGGGGGTTGGGGGGGCGAGGACTGAAGCTTTCTTT,CASSLGVGGARTEAFF
TRBV19,.,TRBD2,TRBJ2-7,TGTGCCAGTAGTGCGGCTGGACTAGAGGCATCCGAGCAGTACTTC,CASSAAGLEASEQYF
TRBV19,.,.,TRBJ2-2,TGTGCCAGTAGTATAGATCTTGGGCAGGTTTGGCCCGGGGAGCTGTTTTTT,CASSIDLGQVWPGELFF